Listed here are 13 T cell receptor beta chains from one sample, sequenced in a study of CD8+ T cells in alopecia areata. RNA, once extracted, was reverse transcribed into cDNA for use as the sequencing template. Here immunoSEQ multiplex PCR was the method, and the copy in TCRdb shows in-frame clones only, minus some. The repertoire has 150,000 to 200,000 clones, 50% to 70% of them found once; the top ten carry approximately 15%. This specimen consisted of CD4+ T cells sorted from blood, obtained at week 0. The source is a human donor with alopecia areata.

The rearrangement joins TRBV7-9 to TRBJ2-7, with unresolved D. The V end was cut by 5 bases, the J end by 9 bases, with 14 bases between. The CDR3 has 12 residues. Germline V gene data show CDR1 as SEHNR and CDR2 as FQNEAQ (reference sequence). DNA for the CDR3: TGTGCCAGCAGCCCGGACCTGGGGATGCAGTACTTC. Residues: CASSPDLGMQYF.

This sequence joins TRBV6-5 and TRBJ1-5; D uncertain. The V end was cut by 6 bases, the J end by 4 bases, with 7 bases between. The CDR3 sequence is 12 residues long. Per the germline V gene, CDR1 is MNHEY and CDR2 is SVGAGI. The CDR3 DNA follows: TGTGCCAGCAGAGGGTGGAATCAGCCCCAGCATTTT. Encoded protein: CASRGWNQPQHF.

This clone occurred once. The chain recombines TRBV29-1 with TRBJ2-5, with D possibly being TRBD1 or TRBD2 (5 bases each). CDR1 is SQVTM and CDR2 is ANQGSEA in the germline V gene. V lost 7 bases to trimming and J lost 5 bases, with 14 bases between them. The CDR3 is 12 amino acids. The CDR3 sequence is CSGDDGAETQYF. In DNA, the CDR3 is TGCAGCGGGGATGACGGGGCGGAGACCCAGTACTTC.

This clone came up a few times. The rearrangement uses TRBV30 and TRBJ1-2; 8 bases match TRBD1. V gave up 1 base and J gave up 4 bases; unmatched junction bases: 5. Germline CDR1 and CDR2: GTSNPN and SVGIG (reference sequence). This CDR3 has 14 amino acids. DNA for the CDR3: TGTGCCTGGAGTGACAGGGGGGGCGGCTATGGCTACACCTTC. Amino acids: CAWSDRGGGYGYTF.

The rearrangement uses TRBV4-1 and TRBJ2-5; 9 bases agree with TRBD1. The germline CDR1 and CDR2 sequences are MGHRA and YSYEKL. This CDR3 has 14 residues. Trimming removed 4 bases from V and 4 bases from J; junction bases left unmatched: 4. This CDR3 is CASSPGQGGETQYF. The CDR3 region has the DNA TGCGCCAGCAGCCCGGGACAGGGAGGAGAGACCCAGTACTTC.

The CDR3 coding sequence is TGTGCCAGCCGACAGAACTATGGCTACACCTTC. Translating it yields CASRQNYGYTF. This chain links TRBV6-5 with TRBJ1-2; a possible D gene is TRBD1 (5 bases). Trimming shortened V by 8 bases and J by 2 bases, and 6 bases separated the two germline ends. This CDR3 contains 11 residues. In germline, CDR1 is MNHEY, CDR2 SVGAGI.

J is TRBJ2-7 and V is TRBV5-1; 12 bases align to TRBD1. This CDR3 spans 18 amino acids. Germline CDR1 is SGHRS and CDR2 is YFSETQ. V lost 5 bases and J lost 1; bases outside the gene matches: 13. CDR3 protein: CASRPRDRGPSGSYEQYF. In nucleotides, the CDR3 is TGCGCCAGCAGACCCCGGGACAGGGGGCCCTCAGGGTCCTACGAGCAGTACTTC.

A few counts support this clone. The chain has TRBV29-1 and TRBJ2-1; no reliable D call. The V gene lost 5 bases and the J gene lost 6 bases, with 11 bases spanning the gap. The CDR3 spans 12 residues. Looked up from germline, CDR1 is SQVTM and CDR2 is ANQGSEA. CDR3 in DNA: TGCAGCGTTCCCATTGTGGGCAATGAGCAGTTCTTC. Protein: CSVPIVGNEQFF.

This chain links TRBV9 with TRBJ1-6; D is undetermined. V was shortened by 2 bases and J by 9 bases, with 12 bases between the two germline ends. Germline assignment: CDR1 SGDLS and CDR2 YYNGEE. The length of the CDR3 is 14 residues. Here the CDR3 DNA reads TGTGCCAGCAGCGTTCTTCTGTCGGGTTCACCCCTCCACTTT. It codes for CASSVLLSGSPLHF.

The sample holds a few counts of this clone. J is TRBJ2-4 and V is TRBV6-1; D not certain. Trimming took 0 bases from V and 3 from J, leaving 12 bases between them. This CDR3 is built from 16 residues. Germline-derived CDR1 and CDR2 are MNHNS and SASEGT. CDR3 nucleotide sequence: TGTGCCAGCAGTGAAGCGCTGGCAGCCGACAAAAACATTCAGTACTTC. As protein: CASSEALAADKNIQYF.

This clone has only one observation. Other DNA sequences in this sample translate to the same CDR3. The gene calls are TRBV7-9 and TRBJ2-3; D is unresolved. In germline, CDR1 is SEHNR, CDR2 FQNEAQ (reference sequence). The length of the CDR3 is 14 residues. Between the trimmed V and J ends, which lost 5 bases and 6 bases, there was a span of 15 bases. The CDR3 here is CASSLGLVTDTQYF. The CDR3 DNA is TGTGCCAGCAGCCTCGGATTGGTTACGGATACGCAGTATTTT. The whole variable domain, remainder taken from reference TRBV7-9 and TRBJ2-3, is DTGVSQNPRHKITKRGQNVTFRCDPISEHNRLYWYRQTLGQGPEFLTYFQNEAQLEKSRLLSDRFSAERPKGSFSTLEIQRTEQGDSAMYLCASSLGLVTDTQYFGPGTRLTVL.

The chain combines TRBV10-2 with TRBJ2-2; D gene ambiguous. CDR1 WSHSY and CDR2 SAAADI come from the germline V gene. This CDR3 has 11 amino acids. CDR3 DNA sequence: TGCGGACCTCGGAACACCGGGGAGCTGTTTTTT. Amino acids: CGPRNTGELFF.

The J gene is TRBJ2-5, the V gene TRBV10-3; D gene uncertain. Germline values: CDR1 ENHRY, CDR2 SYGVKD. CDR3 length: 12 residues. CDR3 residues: CATRRSQETQYF. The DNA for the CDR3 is TGTGCGACGAGACGGAGCCAAGAGACCCAGTACTTC.